These 27 T cell receptor beta chains share one sample of origin, sequenced in a study of blood T cell repertoires in COVID-19. The method was immunoSEQ multiplex PCR; TCRdb's version includes in-frame clones alone and lacks a portion of them. The sample records 250,000 to 300,000 clones, 86% being singletons. The specimen was peripheral blood. The receptors were sampled from a man younger than 35 with active or convalescent COVID-19.

The V gene is TRBV5-4, the J gene TRBJ2-3; 12 bases agree with TRBD2. The CDR3 runs 15 residues. The J segment lost 5 bases and the V segment lost 5 bases, leaving 6 bases of the junction unmatched. Germline values: CDR1 SGHNT, CDR2 YYREEE (reference sequence). The CDR3 sequence: CASRRTSGAQDTQYF. As DNA, the CDR3 is TGTGCCAGCAGAAGGACTAGCGGGGCACAAGATACGCAGTATTTT.

The chain links TRBV19 to TRBJ2-3; 11 positions agree with TRBD1. The CDR3 is 15 amino acids. Trimming removed 6 bases from V and 5 bases from J; junction bases left unmatched: 7. Germline V gene data show CDR1 as LNHDA and CDR2 as SQIVND (reference sequence). This chain's CDR3 is CASSPGQGVVDTQYF. As DNA, the CDR3 is TGTGCCAGTAGCCCGGGACAGGGGGTGGTAGATACGCAGTATTTT.

This clone showed up just once. V gene TRBV12-3 or TRBV12-4 combines with J gene TRBJ1-2, with D uncertain. The V and J ends lost 8 bases and 1 base respectively, with 8 bases between them. The CDR3 is made up of 12 amino acids. In DNA form, the CDR3 reads TGTGCCAGCGGTACAATTAACTATGGCTACACCTTC. Its translation: CASGTINYGYTF.

This sequence joins TRBV30 and TRBJ2-5; possible D gene TRBD1, 6 bases. Germline lookup yields CDR1 GTSNPN and CDR2 SVGIG (reference sequence). There are 13 residues in the CDR3. V lost 4 bases and J 5 bases, leaving 14 bases between the germline ends. CDR3 loop: CAWNRAERETQYF. In nucleotides, the CDR3 is TGTGCCTGGAACAGGGCAGAGAGGGAGACCCAGTACTTC.

V is TRBV18 and J is TRBJ1-3; D ambiguous. CDR3 length equals 14 residues. The V gene lost 2 bases and the J gene lost 10 bases, with 15 bases spanning the gap. Germline loops: CDR1 KGHSH, CDR2 LQKENI. The CDR3: CASSPRAAEGTIYF. In DNA, the CDR3 is TGTGCCAGCTCACCAAGGGCAGCGGAAGGGACCATATATTTT.

The rearrangement joins TRBV27 to TRBJ2-3; D may be TRBD1 (7 bases). Germline CDR1 is MNHEY and CDR2 is SMNVEV (reference sequence). Trimming left V 5 bases short and J 4 bases short, with 16 bases between. The CDR3 has 15 amino acids. DNA for the CDR3: TGTGCCAGCAGTACCATCGACAGGGAGGCAGATACGCAGTATTTT. This gives the protein CASSTIDREADTQYF.

This clone was counted between two and nine times. The same CDR3 also results from other DNA sequences found in this sample. The chain links TRBV6-4 to TRBJ2-2; D is unclear. V lost 0 bases and J lost 4, with 3 bases in between. Germline V CDR1 and CDR2: MRHNA, SNTAGT. The CDR3 is made up of 13 amino acids. The CDR3 spells CASSDSSTGELFF. The CDR3 bases are TGTGCCAGCAGTGACTCGAGCACCGGGGAGCTGTTTTTT.

V and J are TRBV29-1 and TRBJ1-3, with a weak D call TRBD1 (6 bases). CDR3 size: 13 residues. Looked up from germline, CDR1 is SQVTM and CDR2 is ANQGSEA. The V end was cut by 7 bases, the J end by 0 bases, with 10 bases between. Here the CDR3 DNA reads TGCAGCGCCGGACAGAGCTCTGGAAACACCATATATTTT. Its protein is CSAGQSSGNTIYF.

The chain is built from TRBV6-1 and TRBJ1-4; the D gene is possibly TRBD1 (6 bases). The V gene's germline CDR1 is MNHNS and CDR2 SASEGT. The CDR3 spans 18 residues. Trimming took off 0 bases at V and 7 bases at J, with 21 bases between the two ends. The CDR3 DNA is TGTGCCAGCAGTGAAGCAGGGGGACCTAGCCTAGTAGGTGAAAAACTGTTTTTT. Translation: CASSEAGGPSLVGEKLFF.

The chain employs TRBV7-3 and TRBJ1-6; 8 nucleotides agree with TRBD1. The CDR3 extends over 14 amino acids. Trimming took 3 bases from V and 13 from J; bases not matched to a gene: 8. The germline V gene has CDR1 SGHTA and CDR2 FQGTGA. CDR3 nucleotide sequence: TGTGCCAGCAGCTTGTCAGGGGGCGGTGCGCCCCTCCACTTT. It specifies CASSLSGGGAPLHF.

V and J are TRBV5-4 and TRBJ1-5, with a tentative D call TRBD1 (5 bases). Between the trimmed V and J ends, which lost 2 bases and 7 bases, there was a span of 10 bases. This CDR3 contains 13 residues. Germline V gene data show CDR1 as SGHNT and CDR2 as YYREEE (reference sequence). CDR3 DNA: TGTGCCAGCAGCTTTGGGGGGGAGCAGCCCCAGCATTTT. It codes for CASSFGGEQPQHF.

This clone has just a few counts. The chain combines TRBV6-2 or TRBV6-3 with TRBJ1-1; 11 bases agree with TRBD1. Looked up from germline, CDR1 is MNHEY and CDR2 is SVGEGT. The trim removed 5 bases at V and 6 bases at J, leaving 8 bases unmatched. This CDR3 is 15 amino acids long. CDR3: CASSDPGQGASEAFF. The CDR3 DNA reads TGTGCCAGCAGTGACCCCGGACAGGGGGCATCTGAAGCTTTCTTT.

This clone appeared a few times. The rearrangement joins TRBV19 to TRBJ2-1; 9 bases are a match to TRBD2. The germline V gene encodes CDR1 LNHDA and CDR2 SQIVND (reference sequence). This CDR3 region has 13 residues. The trim removed 5 bases at V and 8 bases at J, leaving 4 bases unmatched. DNA for the CDR3: TGTGCCAGTAGTCAAGCGGGGGGCTATGAGCAGTTCTTC. As protein: CASSQAGGYEQFF.

The chain has TRBV2 and TRBJ1-1; 8 nucleotides line up with TRBD1. Germline trimming cut 6 bases from V and 4 bases from J; bases unmatched to any gene: 10. CDR3 length: 15 residues. The germline V gene encodes CDR1 SNHLY and CDR2 FYNNEI. CDR3 in DNA: TGTGCCAGCAGAATCTCTTACACAGGGGGCACTGAAGCTTTCTTT. Amino acid sequence: CASRISYTGGTEAFF.

This clone was observed once. J is TRBJ1-1 and V is TRBV19; 11 bases agree with TRBD1. Germline-derived CDR1 and CDR2 are LNHDA and SQIVND (reference sequence). After removal of 9 bases from V and 11 bases from J, the junction contained 11 bases not matched to a gene. The CDR3 contains 13 residues. The CDR3 DNA sequence: TGTGCCAGCAAGGACAGGGGGCTAACGGGGGCTTTCTTT. Amino acids: CASKDRGLTGAFF.

V gene TRBV10-2 combines with J gene TRBJ1-6; tentatively, D is TRBD1 (6 bases). V was pared by 8 bases and J by 10 bases, with 15 bases between. CDR1 and CDR2 from the germline V gene are WSHSY and SAAADI. The CDR3 is 13 amino acids. The CDR3 region is CASRGGEGSPLHF. In DNA form, the CDR3 reads TGCGCCAGCCGAGGGGGAGAGGGATCACCCCTCCACTTT.

The chain uses TRBV15 and TRBJ2-5; 10 positions match TRBD2. CDR3 length: 15 residues. V lost 0 bases, J lost 5 bases, and 3 bases stayed unmatched. Germline assignment: CDR1 LNHNV and CDR2 YYDKDF (reference sequence). The CDR3 region has the DNA TGTGCCACCAGCAGAGATCTAGCGGGAGATGAGACCCAGTACTTC. Translated, it gives CATSRDLAGDETQYF.

The V call is TRBV19, the J call TRBJ1-5; D possibly corresponds to TRBD1 (5 bases). CDR3 size: 15 residues. V lost 6 bases, J lost 4 bases, and 16 bases lay in between. Germline V gene data show CDR1 as LNHDA and CDR2 as SQIVND (reference sequence). The DNA for the CDR3 is TGTGCCAGTAGGGGTGAAAGGGGCGAGAATCAGCCCCAGCATTTT. Its protein is CASRGERGENQPQHF.

A word on this clone: The junction departs from the called germline gene at one end, perhaps through a read error. The V and J genes are TRBV30 and TRBJ2-5, with 9 bases aligning to TRBD1. This CDR3 has 14 residues. CDR1 is GTSNPN, CDR2 SVGIG, per germline (reference sequence). CDR3 region: CAWSTGQGQGTQYF. The CDR3 DNA reads TGTGCCTGGAGCACCGGACAGGGGCAAGGGACCCAGTACTTC.

The gene calls are TRBV5-4 and TRBJ2-5; unclear D gene. Germline CDR1 and CDR2: SGHNT and YYREEE (reference sequence). Trimming took 0 bases from V and 5 from J, leaving 8 bases between them. The CDR3 is 13 amino acids. CDR3 protein: CASSLAGGETQYF. DNA of the CDR3: TGTGCCAGCAGCTTGGCGGGTGGGGAGACCCAGTACTTC.

CDR3 coding DNA: TGCAGCGTCCGGACAGGGGGCGCGGGTAACACCATATATTTT. It yields the protein CSVRTGGAGNTIYF. The rearrangement joins TRBV29-1 to TRBJ1-3; the match to TRBD1 covers 11 bases. Trimming removed 6 bases from V and 7 bases from J; junction bases left unmatched: 8. Germline CDR1 and CDR2: SQVTM and ANQGSEA. The CDR3 loop spans 14 amino acids.

The rearrangement joins TRBV12-3 or TRBV12-4 to TRBJ1-2; D possibly corresponds to TRBD1 (5 bases). V was clipped by 8 bases and J by 7 bases, with 11 bases between them. The CDR3 extends over 11 amino acids. CDR3 bases: TGTGCCAGCTCCCAGGGCAGTGGCTACACCTTC. It yields the protein CASSQGSGYTF.

CDR3 protein: CASSPSFFGDTQYF. Here the CDR3 DNA reads TGTGCCAGCAGCCCTAGTTTCTTCGGCGATACGCAGTATTTT. The gene calls are TRBV9 and TRBJ2-3; D is undetermined. Deletions cut 4 bases from V and 6 bases from J, with 15 bases between. This CDR3 contains 14 residues. Germline V CDR1 and CDR2: SGDLS, YYNGEE.

The table lists this clone with a few counts. This chain uses TRBV25-1 with TRBJ1-6; 7 bases agree with TRBD1. V was pared by 1 base and J by 7 bases, with 4 bases of the junction left unmatched. This CDR3 has 15 residues. The germline V gene encodes CDR1 MGHDK and CDR2 SYGVNS. The CDR3 reads CASSESTGWNSPLHF. The CDR3 DNA follows: TGTGCCAGCAGTGAATCGACAGGGTGGAATTCACCCCTCCACTTT.

This sequence joins TRBV5-1 and TRBJ2-7; no clear D. The CDR3 covers 12 residues. Germline-derived CDR1 and CDR2 are SGHRS and YFSETQ. Trimming cost V 2 bases and J 2 bases, with 5 bases left between them. The CDR3 DNA is TGCGCCAGCAGCTTTGGCCCCTACGAGCAGTACTTC. Amino acid sequence: CASSFGPYEQYF.

This clone was detected only a few times. The rearrangement uses TRBV7-9 and TRBJ1-1; tentatively, D is TRBD1 (5 bases). The V end was cut by 0 bases, the J end by 10 bases, with 18 bases between. Germline CDR1 is SEHNR and CDR2 is FQNEAQ (reference sequence). This CDR3 has 15 amino acids. CDR3 sequence: CASSLAVAGGETAFF. CDR3 in DNA: TGTGCCAGCAGCTTAGCGGTAGCGGGGGGGGAAACAGCTTTCTTT. The full variable domain, with the rest looked up from reference TRBV7-9 and TRBJ1-1, is DTGVSQNPRHKITKRGQNVTFRCDPISEHNRLYWYRQTLGQGPEFLTYFQNEAQLEKSRLLSDRFSAERPKGSFSTLEIQRTEQGDSAMYLCASSLAVAGGETAFFGQGTRLTVV.

The rearrangement joins TRBV5-6 to TRBJ1-2; no clear D gene. CDR3 length: 14 amino acids. With 0 bases removed from V and 4 bases from J, the gap between germline ends came to 10 bases. CDR1 and CDR2 from the germline V gene are SGHDT and YYEEEE. The CDR3 reads CASSLGRSTYGYTF. In nucleotides, the CDR3 is TGTGCCAGCAGCTTGGGGCGGAGCACCTATGGCTACACCTTC.